This paragraph reports one T cell receptor beta chain. Its antigen is currently unknown. This record belongs to a study of cytomegalovirus exposure and HLA in healthy donors. This table comes from immunoSEQ multiplex PCR, and its TCRdb copy is limited to in-frame clones, with some not included. The table records roughly 230,000 clones, around 91% of them present only once. V lost 5 bases, J lost 3 bases, and 22 bases lay in between. Germline V gives CDR1 SGHAT, CDR2 FQDESV (reference sequence). The CDR3 length is 17 residues. Overall study findings and caveats: Both high specificity and high sensitivity reportedly marked the classifier's diagnosis of cytomegalovirus status. Among TCR sequences, most were rare, though some public TCRs appeared in many donors. Some TCR beta chains (around 180 of them) were listed as cytomegalovirus-associated. In the 95 to 150 validation repertoires, 94% of cluster scores exceeded 0, per a later analysis.

The gene calls are TRBV11-1 and TRBJ2-5; a weak D match, TRBD2 (5 bases). The source is a woman aged 25 to 45 in good health and CMV-seronegative. Sequencing used PBMCs. CDR3: CASSLISGLAGEETQYF. The CDR3 DNA is TGTGCCAGCAGCCTTATTAGTGGATTGGCCGGGGAAGAGACCCAGTACTTC.